Many counts were recorded for the clone carrying this T cell receptor (beta chain). The investigators amplified TCR beta CDR3 regions from RNA transcripts. Using the HTBI primer set, a first-round RT-PCR was run on the TCR CDR3. TCRdb reprocessed the multiplex PCR reads with MiXCR, giving one entry per CDR3 protein. The sample lists fewer than 350,000 distinct CDR3 sequences; roughly 18% were seen once. V was clipped by 6 bases and J by 4 bases; unmatched bases: 5. The CDR3 extends over 14 amino acids. The germline CDR1 and CDR2 sequences are SNHLY and FYNNEI. This record belongs to a study of T cells in Graves' hyperthyroidism and ophthalmopathy.

The sample taken for sequencing was blood. This receptor was taken from a man aged 50-60 years with Graves' ophthalmopathy. This chain joins TRBV2 and TRBJ1-5; 8 bases are a match to TRBD1. CDR3 sequence: CASSQQGGNQPQHF. CDR3 DNA sequence: TGTGCCAGCAGCCAACAGGGGGGAAATCAGCCCCAGCATTTT.